The present T cell receptor (beta chain) was sequenced within a study of blood T cell repertoires in COVID-19. On the study more broadly: The United States, Italy and Spain provided the acute and convalescent COVID-19 samples. Sources were T cells, B-cell-depleted T cells, or PBMCs; the material itself was cDNA or gDNA.

Per the original methods: Nucleated cell number was recorded as an estimate derived from reference gene primer amplification. Method: immunoSEQ multiplex PCR; TCRdb's copy keeps in-frame clones and lacks some. That table supplies the V and J calls and clone size; D and trimming were determined from the DNA. Here the sample spans about 150,000 clones, around 84% being singletons. This CDR3 contains 14 residues. V was trimmed by 7 bases and J by 2 bases, leaving 13 bases between them. Germline V gives CDR1 ENHRY, CDR2 SYGVKD. The chain couples TRBV10-3 to TRBJ2-3; the D gene is possibly TRBD1 (6 bases). The TCR sequence derives from a woman in her fifties or sixties with acute or convalescent COVID-19. Sequencing used peripheral blood. In DNA, the CDR3 is TGTGCCATCAAGCAGGGGATACCCACAGATACGCAGTATTTT. Encoded protein: CAIKQGIPTDTQYF.